A single sample is the source of the 4 T cell receptor beta chains below, sequenced in a study of cytomegalovirus exposure and HLA in healthy donors. With 60 Vbeta and 13 Jbeta primers, the PCR was carried out. Assay: immunoSEQ multiplex PCR; the TCRdb copy retains only in-frame clones and omits some. The table includes around 150,000 clones, approximately 80% detected once. Sequencing was carried out using PBMCs. These receptors originate from a woman in her forties in good health and CMV-seropositive.

The chain uses TRBV4-2 and TRBJ2-1; 10 bases agree with TRBD2. Germline trimming cut 0 bases from V and 8 bases from J; bases unmatched to any gene: 10. CDR3 size: 17 residues. The germline CDR1 and CDR2 sequences are LGHNA and YNFKEQ. CDR3 region: CASSQDHRSGGRDEQFF. Here the CDR3 DNA reads TGTGCCAGCAGCCAAGATCACCGTAGCGGGGGGCGGGATGAGCAGTTCTTC.

The chain joins TRBV30 to TRBJ2-1; 8 nucleotides agree with TRBD1. Germline V gene data show CDR1 as GTSNPN and CDR2 as SVGIG (reference sequence). The length of the CDR3 is 15 residues. J lost 8 bases, V lost 0 bases, and 9 bases had no gene match. The CDR3 DNA reads as TGTGCCTGGAGTGTACGCAGGGGGCCCTTCGATGAGCAGTTCTTC. Its protein is CAWSVRRGPFDEQFF.

This clone has just one count. The V and J genes are TRBV25-1 and TRBJ2-1; 11 nucleotides line up with TRBD2. V lost 4 bases, J lost 7 bases, and 3 bases stayed unmatched. The germline V gene encodes CDR1 MGHDK and CDR2 SYGVNS. The CDR3 covers 14 residues. CDR3 in DNA: TGTGCCAGCAGTGGGAGACTAGCGGGGAATGAGCAGTTCTTC. Protein product: CASSGRLAGNEQFF.

This clone came up a few times. The rearrangement uses TRBV11-3 and TRBJ2-2; 8 bases match TRBD2. This CDR3 is 16 amino acids long. V dropped 1 base and J dropped 1; count of bases not matched to a gene: 2. Germline V CDR1 and CDR2: SGHNT, YENEEA. The CDR3 region has the DNA TGTGCCAGCAGCTTAGGCCTAGCGGGGAACACCGGGGAGCTGTTTTTT. Protein sequence: CASSLGLAGNTGELFF.